One and the same sample provided the 13 T cell receptor beta chains below, sequenced in a study of CD8 T cells in Susac syndrome. With random hexamers, roughly 0.45 to 1 ug RNA was reverse transcribed. One entry per CDR3 protein results from TCRdb running MiXCR on the immunoSEQ multiplex PCR reads. The data contain about 280,000 distinct CDR3 sequences, approximately 85% of them singletons. Sequenced input: CD8+ T cells from PBMCs. These receptors all come from a human donor with multiple sclerosis.

This chain uses TRBV25-1 with TRBJ2-5, with D perhaps TRBD1 or TRBD2 (5 bases each). Germline V gene lookup returns CDR1 MGHDK and CDR2 SYGVNS. The CDR3 loop spans 14 amino acids. Trimming took off 3 bases at V and 3 bases at J, with 11 bases between the two ends. The DNA for the CDR3 is TGTGCCAGCAGTGATATAGGGACGGAAGAGACCCAGTACTTC. This codes for CASSDIGTEETQYF.

V and J are TRBV5-1 and TRBJ2-1; D gene unclear. Trimming pared 3 bases from V and 5 bases from J, leaving 6 bases between. This CDR3 spans 12 amino acids. Germline V gives CDR1 SGHRS, CDR2 YFSETQ. Written as DNA, the CDR3 is TGCGCCAGCAGCTACCCAAACAATGAGCAGTTCTTC. This sequence encodes CASSYPNNEQFF.

The chain couples TRBV9 to TRBJ2-1, with a possible D match to TRBD2 (6 bases). This CDR3 has 17 residues. Per germline, CDR1 SGDLS and CDR2 YYNGEE. Trimming shortened V by 4 bases and J by 3 bases, and 20 bases separated the two germline ends. CDR3 sequence reads: CASSPHTSPPFYNEQFF. The CDR3 bases are TGTGCCAGCAGCCCCCACACTAGCCCTCCTTTCTACAATGAGCAGTTCTTC.

The rearrangement uses TRBV11-2 and TRBJ2-1; 12 bases map to TRBD2. This CDR3 spans 17 amino acids. The V gene end was trimmed by 5 bases and the J gene end by 3 bases; junction bases not matched to a gene: 8. Germline CDR1 SGHAT, CDR2 FQNNGV. This CDR3 is CASSPRTSGALYNEQFF. The DNA for the CDR3 is TGTGCCAGCAGCCCCCGGACTAGCGGGGCCCTCTACAATGAGCAGTTCTTC. The full variable domain, completed using reference TRBV11-2 and TRBJ2-1, is EAGVAQSPRYKIIEKRQSVAFWCNPISGHATLYWYQQILGQGPKLLIQFQNNGVVDDSQLPKDRFSAERLKGVDSTLKIQPAKLEDSAVYLCASSPRTSGALYNEQFFGPGTRLTVL.

V usage is TRBV15 and J usage is TRBJ2-1; 9 positions match TRBD2. CDR1 and CDR2 from the germline V gene are LNHNV and YYDKDF (reference sequence). The CDR3 consists of 16 residues. Germline trimming cut 0 bases from V and 6 bases from J; bases unmatched to any gene: 6. CDR3 residues: CATSRDFSGRLNEQFF. The CDR3 DNA is TGTGCCACCAGCAGAGATTTCAGCGGGAGGCTCAATGAGCAGTTCTTC.

This chain uses TRBV7-9 with TRBJ2-7, with 8 positions matching TRBD2. J was trimmed by 3 bases and V by 4 bases; bases with no gene match: 5. CDR1 SEHNR and CDR2 FQNEAQ come from the germline V gene (reference sequence). CDR3 length: 14 amino acids. DNA of the CDR3: TGTGCCAGCAGCTCTGCCGGGACTAGCTACGAGCAGTACTTC. Translating it yields CASSSAGTSYEQYF.

This chain uses TRBV11-2 with TRBJ2-3, with 8 bases that match TRBD2. The V gene end was trimmed by 11 bases and the J gene end by 2 bases; junction bases not matched to a gene: 12. CDR1 and CDR2 (germline): SGHAT, FQNNGV. The CDR3 extends over 15 amino acids. The CDR3 DNA reads as TGTGCCGGGGAGGAACTAGCGGATATCACAGATACGCAGTATTTT. It is translated as CAGEELADITDTQYF.

J is TRBJ2-1 and V is TRBV4-1; TRBD2 matches at 8 bases. Trimming cost V 0 bases and J 6 bases; bases outside gene matches: 4. Per the germline V gene, CDR1 is MGHRA and CDR2 is YSYEKL. The CDR3 consists of 15 residues. CDR3 nucleotide sequence: TGCGCCAGCAGCCAAGATAGTGGACTAGCCAATGAGCAGTTCTTC. Encoded protein: CASSQDSGLANEQFF.

A few counts support this clonotype. This sequence joins TRBV5-4 and TRBJ1-1; D remains ambiguous. CDR3 length: 13 residues. Germline loops: CDR1 SGHNT, CDR2 YYREEE (reference sequence). Trimming took 0 bases from V and 4 from J, leaving 7 bases between them. CDR3 residues: CASSLGVGTEAFF. In nucleotides, the CDR3 is TGTGCCAGCAGCTTGGGGGTTGGCACTGAAGCTTTCTTT.

J is TRBJ2-4 and V is TRBV6-5; D may be TRBD2 (6 bases). Trimming stripped 5 bases from V and 7 bases from J, with 18 bases between. CDR1 is MNHEY and CDR2 is SVGAGI in the germline V gene. CDR3 length: 15 amino acids. CDR3 DNA sequence: TGTGCCAGCAGTCTGGTGGGCGTGGCGGGGAACATTCAGTACTTC. The encoded protein is CASSLVGVAGNIQYF.

V is TRBV30 and J is TRBJ1-1; a weak D match, TRBD1 (5 bases). CDR1 is GTSNPN, CDR2 SVGIG, per germline (reference sequence). The CDR3 contains 15 residues. V was trimmed by 0 bases and J by 0 bases, leaving 11 bases between them. This CDR3 is CAWSVPTEMNTEAFF. Written as DNA, the CDR3 is TGTGCCTGGAGTGTACCGACAGAAATGAACACTGAAGCTTTCTTT.

The V and J genes are TRBV7-9 and TRBJ2-2; TRBD2 aligns across 9 bases. Trimming cost V 6 bases and J 4 bases; bases outside gene matches: 6. This CDR3 has 15 residues. Germline V gene lookup returns CDR1 SEHNR and CDR2 FQNEAQ (reference sequence). The CDR3 spells CASRPTSGTTGELFF. CDR3 nucleotide sequence: TGTGCCAGCAGACCGACTAGCGGAACCACCGGGGAGCTGTTTTTT.

This clonotype was observed a handful of times. The V gene is TRBV6-5, the J gene TRBJ2-7, with D maybe TRBD2 (6 bases). The length of the CDR3 is 16 residues. CDR1 and CDR2 (germline): MNHEY, SVGAGI. V dropped 4 bases and J dropped 2 bases, with 18 bases sitting between them. The DNA for the CDR3 is TGTGCCAGCAGTTCCCCGCAGGGACTGACTCCCTACGAGCAGTACTTC. It translates to CASSSPQGLTPYEQYF.